The 10 T cell receptor beta chains below all came from one sample that was sequenced in a study of T cells after posttransplantation cyclophosphamide. Methotrexate plus calcineurin inhibitor accompanied controls' myeloablative marrow transplants; sampling was 1 year later. Produced via immunoSEQ multiplex PCR; TCRdb's table is partial and in-frame only. The table includes about 22,000 clones, about 90% detected once. Sample: PBMCs, taken after an allogeneic stem cell transplant with a calcineurin inhibitor and methotrexate. The receptors stem from a female patient aged 50-65 years who received an allogeneic stem cell transplant from an unrelated donor, was CMV-positive, and had chronic GVHD only. Some of the T cells may derive from the graft donor.

The chain combines TRBV6-5 with TRBJ1-4; D is ambiguous. The CDR3 extends over 14 amino acids. Germline V gene data show CDR1 as MNHEY and CDR2 as SVGAGI. V was clipped by 5 bases and J by 0 bases, with 7 bases between them. This CDR3 reads CASSLLATNEKLFF. DNA for the CDR3: TGTGCCAGCAGTCTACTTGCAACTAATGAAAAACTGTTTTTT.

The chain joins TRBV13 to TRBJ2-1; the match to TRBD2 covers 9 bases. V trimming: 0 bases; J trimming: 5 bases; junction bases outside the gene matches: 8. The CDR3 covers 17 residues. The germline CDR1 and CDR2 sequences are PRHDT and FYEKMQ (reference sequence). DNA for the CDR3: TGTGCCAGCAGCTTAGGCCTCGGGGGACTAGCTGACAATGAGCAGTTCTTC. Its translation is CASSLGLGGLADNEQFF. The variable domain in full, with the rest retrieved from reference TRBV13 and TRBJ2-1, is AAGVIQSPRHLIKEKRETATLKCYPIPRHDTVYWYQQGPGQDPQFLISFYEKMQSDKGSIPDRFSAQQFSDYHSELNMSSLELGDSALYFCASSLGLGGLADNEQFFGPGTRLTVL.

The chain carries TRBV6-1 and TRBJ2-7; possibly TRBD1 for D (5 bases). Per the germline V gene, CDR1 is MNHNS and CDR2 is SASEGT. Trimming took off 7 bases at V and 3 bases at J, with 19 bases between the two ends. This CDR3 comprises 15 residues. CDR3 amino acids: CASTMGRGRLYEQYF. CDR3 nucleotides: TGTGCCAGCACAATGGGGCGCGGTCGACTCTACGAGCAGTACTTC.

The chain is built from TRBV27 and TRBJ1-1; D unresolved. This CDR3 has 14 residues. V was cut by 7 bases and J by 4 bases, with 16 bases left in between. In germline, CDR1 is MNHEY, CDR2 SMNVEV (reference sequence). The CDR3 sequence: CASKRYAVGTEAFF. The DNA for the CDR3 is TGTGCCAGCAAGCGGTACGCGGTGGGCACTGAAGCTTTCTTT.

V gene TRBV29-1 combines with J gene TRBJ1-2; TRBD1 is a possible D gene (5 bases). The CDR3 loop spans 11 amino acids. The ends were cut back, 7 bases at V and 3 bases at J, with 9 bases in the middle. Germline V gene sequence: CDR1 SQVTM, CDR2 ANQGSEA. The CDR3 is CSAGLDYGYTF. The CDR3 DNA is TGCAGCGCAGGGTTGGACTATGGCTACACCTTC.

CDR3 nucleotide sequence: TGTGCCACCTTCCCGGGGACAGGGGCCACCGGGGAGCTGTTTTTT. Protein product: CATFPGTGATGELFF. This chain uses TRBV7-9 with TRBJ2-2, with 10 positions matching TRBD1. V lost 10 bases and J lost 4; bases outside the gene matches: 9. The germline V gene has CDR1 SEHNR and CDR2 FQNEAQ (reference sequence). This CDR3 has 15 amino acids.

V gene TRBV28 combines with J gene TRBJ2-5; TRBD1 aligns across 8 bases. After removal of 3 bases from V and 3 bases from J, the junction contained 6 bases not matched to a gene. The CDR3 contains 15 residues. Germline-derived CDR1 and CDR2 are MDHEN and SYDVKM. CDR3 sequence reads: CASSFSRTGKETQYF. DNA of the CDR3: TGTGCCAGCAGTTTCTCCAGGACAGGGAAAGAGACCCAGTACTTC.

The J gene is TRBJ1-2, the V gene TRBV2; D ambiguous. The V and J ends lost 4 bases and 8 bases respectively, with 8 bases between them. The CDR3 is 11 amino acids. Germline values: CDR1 SNHLY, CDR2 FYNNEI. The DNA for the CDR3 is TGTGCCAGCAGTGTGTATCAGGGCTACACCTTC. This sequence encodes CASSVYQGYTF.

The J gene is TRBJ2-3, the V gene TRBV2; 7 positions match TRBD1. Trimming cost V 6 bases and J 2 bases; bases outside gene matches: 11. Germline V gene sequence: CDR1 SNHLY, CDR2 FYNNEI. The CDR3 contains 16 residues. The CDR3 sequence: CASSDTGVDPTDTQYF. CDR3 in DNA: TGTGCCAGCAGCGACACAGGGGTCGACCCCACAGATACGCAGTATTTT.

The chain links TRBV4-3 to TRBJ2-6; weak D call: TRBD1 (6 bases). Germline V gene lookup returns CDR1 LGHNA and CDR2 YSLEER. V dropped 7 bases and J dropped 4 bases, with 11 bases sitting between them. The CDR3 contains 14 residues. The chain's CDR3 is CASNRVLGANVLTF. For the CDR3, the DNA is TGCGCCAGCAACAGGGTCCTCGGGGCCAACGTCCTGACTTTC.